Included here is one T cell receptor beta chain sequence, with context. No antigen is known for it. This sample was taken from a study of graft-versus-host responses after intestinal transplantation. J lost 4 bases, V lost 4 bases, and 6 bases had no gene match. CDR3 size: 14 residues. Germline CDR1 is LGHNA and CDR2 is YNFKEQ. Study-level results: When patients had graft-donor T cell macrochimerism, their allografts held high graft-versus-host to host-versus-graft clonal ratios.

Assay used: immunoSEQ multiplex PCR; TCRdb lists only in-frame clones, some missing. The sample includes about 130,000 clones, over 90% of them seen just once. Sequences were derived from unstimulated CD4+ T cells sorted from spleen or lymph node cells, sampled before intestinal transplant. The origin of this receptor is a human donor who received an intestinal transplant. The chain combines TRBV4-2 with TRBJ1-2; 7 nucleotides line up with TRBD1. CDR3 amino acids: CASSPGQLGYGYTF. As DNA, the CDR3 is TGTGCCAGCAGCCCGGGACAGCTCGGCTATGGCTACACCTTC.